This passage covers 10 T cell receptor beta chains from one sample sequenced in a study of Tregs in tolerant kidney transplant recipients. The protocol was immunoSEQ multiplex PCR, while the TCRdb copy is restricted to in-frame clones and leaves out a portion. This sample carries around 230,000 clones, about 80% of them seen once, and the ten largest clones take about 0.68%. Sequences were obtained from CD4+ T cells from blood. The receptors were sampled from a human donor in good health.

The chain links TRBV21-1 to TRBJ2-1; TRBD2, the D gene given by the table, was not confirmed from the DNA. TRBV21-1 is shown as a pseudogene. CDR3 length equals 15 residues. CDR3 nucleotide sequence: TGTGCCAGCAGTTCTACTAGCGGGAGGGCCAATGAGCAGTTCTTC. This translates into CASSSTSGRANEQFF.

The chain combines TRBV7-9 with TRBJ2-4, with 7 bases aligning to TRBD1. V shed 5 bases and J 0 bases; nucleotides not matched to a gene: 7. CDR1 and CDR2 (germline): SEHNR, FQNEAQ (reference sequence). The CDR3 length is 16 residues. Here the CDR3 reads CASSADRALAKNIQYF. The CDR3 bases are TGTGCCAGCAGCGCCGACAGGGCTTTAGCCAAAAACATTCAGTACTTC.

The chain carries TRBV30 and TRBJ2-7; maybe TRBD1 (5 bases). The CDR3 is 11 residues long. CDR1 and CDR2 from the germline V gene are GTSNPN and SVGIG (reference sequence). V was trimmed by 5 bases and J by 7 bases, leaving 12 bases between them. The CDR3 coding sequence is TGTGCCTGGGGGGCCTTTGGGGAGCAGTACTTC. Residues: CAWGAFGEQYF.

The chain has TRBV2 and TRBJ1-1, with unresolved D. CDR1 is SNHLY, CDR2 FYNNEI, per germline. V lost 7 bases and J lost 0, with 12 bases in between. CDR3 length equals 14 residues. CDR3: CASMYDGVNTEAFF. In DNA form, the CDR3 reads TGTGCCAGCATGTACGATGGAGTGAACACTGAAGCTTTCTTT.

J is TRBJ1-1 and V is TRBV6-6; D remains unclear. Germline V gene lookup returns CDR1 MNHNY and CDR2 SVGAGI (reference sequence). The CDR3 totals 12 residues. V lost 7 bases, J lost 7 bases, and 13 bases lay in between. The CDR3 coding sequence is TGTGCCAGCAAGGCTGGCACCTATGAAGCTTTCTTT. It codes for CASKAGTYEAFF.

This clone was seen a handful of times. This chain links TRBV5-4 with TRBJ1-3; D remains unclear. Deletions cut 1 base from V and 4 bases from J, with 3 bases between. Germline V gives CDR1 SGHNT, CDR2 YYREEE (reference sequence). The CDR3 is 12 amino acids. The DNA of the CDR3 is TGTGCCAGCAGCTTGTTCGGAAACACCATATATTTT. Translated: CASSLFGNTIYF.

This CDR3 reads CASSQPVRQRTPEAFF. DNA of the CDR3: TGTGCCAGCAGCCAACCGGTGAGGCAGAGAACCCCTGAAGCTTTCTTT. The V call is TRBV2, the J call TRBJ1-1; D is uncertain. This CDR3 is built from 16 residues. The V and J ends lost 6 bases and 6 bases respectively, with 23 bases between them. The V gene's germline CDR1 is SNHLY and CDR2 FYNNEI.

V is TRBV10-3 and J is TRBJ2-5; D is uncertain. Germline V gene lookup returns CDR1 ENHRY and CDR2 SYGVKD. With 11 bases removed from V and 5 bases from J, the gap between germline ends came to 15 bases. This CDR3 contains 12 residues. For the CDR3, the DNA is TGTGCCGCCGGGCCGCAGGCGGAGACCCAGTACTTC. Protein product: CAAGPQAETQYF.

The V gene is TRBV27, the J gene TRBJ2-2; D remains unclear. From germline, CDR1 is MNHEY and CDR2 SMNVEV (reference sequence). The V end was cut by 6 bases, the J end by 5 bases, with 13 bases between. This CDR3 has 14 residues. The CDR3 DNA sequence: TGTGCCAGCAGAGAGCTGGGTTGGACCGGGGAGCTGTTTTTT. It translates to CASRELGWTGELFF.

This clone was seen more than once but under ten times. V usage is TRBV9 and J usage is TRBJ2-2, with no clear D. The germline CDR1 and CDR2 sequences are SGDLS and YYNGEE. Between the trimmed V and J ends, which lost 4 bases and 0 bases, there was a span of 22 bases. The CDR3 is made up of 19 amino acids. In nucleotides, the CDR3 is TGTGCCAGCAGCCCCATGGCGGCCGTGGGCCAAACGAACACCGGGGAGCTGTTTTTT. Translation: CASSPMAAVGQTNTGELFF.